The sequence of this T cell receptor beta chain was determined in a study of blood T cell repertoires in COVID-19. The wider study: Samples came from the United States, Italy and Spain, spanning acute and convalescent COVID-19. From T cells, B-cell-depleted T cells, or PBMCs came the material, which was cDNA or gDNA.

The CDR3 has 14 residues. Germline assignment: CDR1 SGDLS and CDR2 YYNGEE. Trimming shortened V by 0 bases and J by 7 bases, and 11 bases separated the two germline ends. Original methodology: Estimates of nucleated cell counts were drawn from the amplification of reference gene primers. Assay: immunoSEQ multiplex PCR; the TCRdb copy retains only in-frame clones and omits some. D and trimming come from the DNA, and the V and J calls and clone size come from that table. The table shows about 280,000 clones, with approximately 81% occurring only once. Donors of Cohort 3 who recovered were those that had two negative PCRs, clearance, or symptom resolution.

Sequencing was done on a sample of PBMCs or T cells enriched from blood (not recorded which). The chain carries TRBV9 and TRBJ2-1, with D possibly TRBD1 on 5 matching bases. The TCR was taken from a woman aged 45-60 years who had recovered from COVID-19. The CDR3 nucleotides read TGTGCCAGCAGCGTAGACCCCCGACAGAATGAGCAGTTCTTC. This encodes CASSVDPRQNEQFF. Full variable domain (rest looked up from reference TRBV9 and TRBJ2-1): DSGVTQTPKHLITATGQRVTLRCSPRSGDLSVYWYQQSLDQGLQFLIQYYNGEERAKGNILERFSAQQFPDLHSELNLSSLELGDSALYFCASSVDPRQNEQFFGPGTRLTVL.